The present T cell receptor beta chain was sequenced within a study of OX40 agonist ivuxolimab in advanced cancers. The CDR3 is 18 amino acids. Looked up from germline, CDR1 is SGHTA and CDR2 is FQGTGA. V lost 5 bases, J lost 2 bases, and 7 bases stayed unmatched. Sequencing used immunoSEQ multiplex PCR; TCRdb keeps in-frame clones, though not all of them. The sample holds approximately 24,000 clones, 85% seen once. The V and J genes are TRBV7-3 and TRBJ2-6, with 12 bases identical to TRBD1. The TCR originated in an adult with an advanced solid tumor such as melanoma, head and neck, liver or kidney cancer. Material: CD4+ or CD8+ T cells sorted from blood, obtained in a trial of the OX40 agonist ivuxolimab. CDR3 coding DNA: TGTGCCAGCAGCCTACCGGGACAGGGGGCGCCTGGGGCCAACGTCCTGACTTTC. This encodes CASSLPGQGAPGANVLTF.